A single sample is the source of the 19 T cell receptor beta chains below, sequenced in a study of blood T cell repertoires in COVID-19 (TCRdb year 2020). Receptor amplification or capture employed the immunoSEQ multiplex PCR assay. Not all clones reach the TCRdb copy of this immuneACCESS table, which keeps in-frame sequences only. Checked studies attribute under half of the gap to unresolved V genes and leave the rest unexplained. Here the sample has tens of thousands of clones; roughly 82% occur a single time. 16% of the sample is taken by the ten largest. Sample: peripheral blood. These receptors originate from an elderly man with active COVID-19.

J is TRBJ1-1 and V is TRBV6-5, with TRBD1 matching 7 bases. Germline values: CDR1 MNHEY, CDR2 SVGAGI. V gave up 2 bases and J gave up 1 base; unmatched junction bases: 4. This CDR3 contains 15 residues. The CDR3 loop reads CASSYGRTGNTEAFF. The CDR3 nucleotides are TGTGCCAGCAGTTACGGCCGGACAGGGAACACTGAAGCTTTCTTT.

This clone was seen a handful of times. The rearrangement joins TRBV7-4 to TRBJ1-5; D unresolved. Germline CDR1 and CDR2: SGHVT and SQSDAQ. The V and J ends lost 0 bases and 0 bases respectively, with 18 bases between them. The CDR3 loop spans 19 amino acids. CDR3 DNA sequence: TGTGCCAGCAGCTTAGCTCGGGGATTCCTAGTCCATAGCAATCAGCCCCAGCATTTT. It specifies CASSLARGFLVHSNQPQHF.

This clone was observed a handful of times. The CDR3 bases are TGCGCCAGCAGCTTGTCGGAGGTTTCTTTGGGGACTGAAGCTTTCTTT. It codes for CASSLSEVSLGTEAFF. The gene calls are TRBV5-1 and TRBJ1-1; D ambiguous. CDR3 length equals 16 residues. From germline, CDR1 is SGHRS and CDR2 YFSETQ. Deletions cut 1 base from V and 5 bases from J, with 18 bases between.

In this sample, this clone turned up once. The chain combines TRBV9 with TRBJ2-1, with TRBD2 matching 15 bases. J was trimmed by 7 bases and V by 3 bases; bases with no gene match: 8. The CDR3 totals 17 residues. Germline values: CDR1 SGDLS, CDR2 YYNGEE. CDR3 protein: CASSAWTSGRARNEQFF. As DNA, the CDR3 is TGTGCCAGCAGCGCCTGGACTAGCGGGAGGGCTAGGAATGAGCAGTTCTTC. Complete variable domain (other parts from reference TRBV9 and TRBJ2-1): DSGVTQTPKHLITATGQRVTLRCSPRSGDLSVYWYQQSLDQGLQFLIQYYNGEERAKGNILERFSAQQFPDLHSELNLSSLELGDSALYFCASSAWTSGRARNEQFFGPGTRLTVL.

The gene calls are TRBV4-3 and TRBJ2-2, with TRBD2 identical over 10 bases. The CDR3 totals 17 residues. CDR1 is LGHNA, CDR2 YSLEER, per germline. V lost 3 bases and J lost 7; bases outside the gene matches: 11. The CDR3 reads CASSQRAGTSAVGELFF. CDR3 coding DNA: TGCGCCAGCAGCCAGCGGGCCGGGACTAGCGCAGTCGGGGAGCTGTTTTTT.

This clone was seen once. The gene calls are TRBV7-9 and TRBJ2-5; 7 nucleotides agree with TRBD2. The CDR3 is made up of 15 amino acids. With 1 base clipped from V and 4 bases from J, the junction kept 6 bases outside the gene matches. Per germline, CDR1 SEHNR and CDR2 FQNEAQ (reference sequence). The CDR3 coding sequence is TGTGCCAGCAGCTTAGGGAGTGTAGCGGGAGAGACCCAGTACTTC. It codes for CASSLGSVAGETQYF.

This chain uses TRBV6-4 with TRBJ2-1; weak D call: TRBD1 (5 bases). This CDR3 contains 15 residues. The germline gives CDR1 MRHNA, CDR2 SNTAGT. The V end was cut by 6 bases, the J end by 0 bases, with 12 bases between. CDR3 region: CASSPDDSSYNEQFF. The CDR3 region has the DNA TGTGCCAGCAGCCCTGACGACAGCTCCTACAATGAGCAGTTCTTC.

The chain carries TRBV14 and TRBJ2-3, with 8 nucleotides matching TRBD1. The CDR3 extends over 16 amino acids. Germline CDR1 and CDR2: SGHDN and FVKESK. V shed 2 bases, J shed 3 bases, and the junction held 7 bases outside the gene matches. CDR3 in amino acids: CASSQSTGVVTDTQYF. The CDR3 DNA follows: TGTGCCAGCAGCCAATCGACAGGGGTGGTTACAGATACGCAGTATTTT. The entire variable domain, with the rest obtained from reference TRBV14 and TRBJ2-3, is as follows: EAGVTQFPSHSVIEKGQTVTLRCDPISGHDNLYWYRRVMGKEIKFLLHFVKESKQDESGMPNNRFLAERTGGTYSTLKVQPAELEDSGVYFCASSQSTGVVTDTQYFGPGTRLTVL.

The rearrangement joins TRBV5-4 to TRBJ1-2; D may be TRBD1 (6 bases). This CDR3 region has 12 residues. V shed 4 bases and J shed 6 bases, with 10 bases lying between them. CDR1 SGHNT and CDR2 YYREEE come from the germline V gene (reference sequence). CDR3 amino acids: CASSHYRDGYTF. For the CDR3, the DNA is TGTGCCAGCAGCCACTACAGGGATGGCTACACCTTC.

The rearrangement uses TRBV11-3 and TRBJ2-2; 9 bases fit TRBD2. V gave up 5 bases and J gave up 5 bases; unmatched junction bases: 9. The V gene's germline CDR1 is SGHNT and CDR2 YENEEA. The CDR3 spans 16 residues. Here the CDR3 reads CASSPGVAGVTGELFF. The CDR3 DNA is TGTGCCAGCAGCCCCGGGGTAGCGGGAGTTACCGGGGAGCTGTTTTTT.

This clone has just one count. The V call is TRBV11-1, the J call TRBJ2-7; TRBD1 aligns across 7 bases. The J segment lost 2 bases and the V segment lost 5 bases, leaving 6 bases of the junction unmatched. Germline CDR1 is SGHAT and CDR2 is FQDESV (reference sequence). The CDR3 is 14 amino acids. In DNA form, the CDR3 reads TGTGCCAGCAGCCCCACAGGGGCTACCTACGAGCAGTACTTC. Translated: CASSPTGATYEQYF. The full variable domain, its missing parts supplied by reference TRBV11-1 and TRBJ2-7, is EAEVAQSPRYKITEKSQAVAFWCDPISGHATLYWYRQILGQGPELLVQFQDESVVDDSQLPKDRFSAERLKGVDSTLKIQPAELGDSAMYLCASSPTGATYEQYFGPGTRLTVT.

The table lists this clone with a few counts. This chain joins TRBV5-1 and TRBJ2-2; 9 bases are a match to TRBD2. The CDR3 has 16 residues. The trim removed 5 bases at V and 5 bases at J, leaving 10 bases unmatched. Germline V lookup: CDR1 SGHRS, CDR2 YFSETQ. In nucleotides, the CDR3 is TGCGCCAGCAGAGATCTAGTAGCGGGGGCTACCGGGGAGCTGTTTTTT. Translating gives CASRDLVAGATGELFF.

The chain uses TRBV11-2 and TRBJ2-1; D perhaps matches TRBD1 (6 bases). The V and J ends lost 0 bases and 10 bases respectively, with 10 bases between them. The CDR3 consists of 13 residues. Germline values: CDR1 SGHAT, CDR2 FQNNGV. In DNA form, the CDR3 reads TGTGCCAGCAGCTTAGATCTTAGGGGGGAGCAGTTCTTC. This codes for CASSLDLRGEQFF.

V gene TRBV7-2 combines with J gene TRBJ1-1; 8 positions agree with TRBD1. The CDR3 is made up of 15 amino acids. J was trimmed by 3 bases and V by 0 bases; bases with no gene match: 3. The V gene's germline CDR1 is SGHTA and CDR2 FQGNSA. The chain's CDR3 is CASSLAQGAHTEAFF. CDR3 bases: TGTGCCAGCAGCTTAGCGCAGGGGGCACACACTGAAGCTTTCTTT.

A few counts support this clone. The V call is TRBV6-5, the J call TRBJ1-1; 8 nucleotides align to TRBD1. CDR3 size: 14 residues. Germline V gene lookup returns CDR1 MNHEY and CDR2 SVGAGI. The junction had 6 bases not matched to a gene; V was cut back by 7 bases and J by 2 bases. CDR3 nucleotides: TGTGCCAGCAACGCCGGGACAGGAAACACTGAAGCTTTCTTT. It yields the protein CASNAGTGNTEAFF.

V gene TRBV9 combines with J gene TRBJ1-3; the D gene is possibly TRBD1 (5 bases). Trimming left V 4 bases short and J 0 bases short, with 17 bases between. The CDR3 spans 17 residues. Germline V gives CDR1 SGDLS, CDR2 YYNGEE. The DNA of the CDR3 is TGTGCCAGCAGCCCGACCCCCGACAGCCGCTCTGGAAACACCATATATTTT. Translating it yields CASSPTPDSRSGNTIYF.

J is TRBJ1-1 and V is TRBV6-5; D might be TRBD1 (5 bases). The V and J ends lost 4 bases and 3 bases respectively, with 12 bases between them. CDR1 is MNHEY, CDR2 SVGAGI, per germline. The CDR3 spans 14 residues. The CDR3 protein is CASSSQGSDTEAFF. As DNA, the CDR3 is TGTGCCAGCAGTTCCCAGGGATCGGACACTGAAGCTTTCTTT.

V and J are TRBV12-3 or TRBV12-4 and TRBJ2-7, with a tentative D call TRBD1 (5 bases). The V and J ends lost 3 bases and 2 bases respectively, with 8 bases between them. The CDR3 loop spans 13 amino acids. The CDR3: CASSLAGPYEQYF. DNA of the CDR3: TGTGCCAGCAGTTTGGCAGGGCCCTACGAGCAGTACTTC.

The chain carries TRBV4-1 and TRBJ1-2; D remains ambiguous. CDR3 size: 14 residues. Germline values: CDR1 MGHRA, CDR2 YSYEKL. Trimming left V 4 bases short and J 8 bases short, with 17 bases between. The CDR3 nucleotides are TGCGCCAGCAGCCTCGGAGGGCGGGGTCCCGGCTACACCTTC. It codes for CASSLGGRGPGYTF.